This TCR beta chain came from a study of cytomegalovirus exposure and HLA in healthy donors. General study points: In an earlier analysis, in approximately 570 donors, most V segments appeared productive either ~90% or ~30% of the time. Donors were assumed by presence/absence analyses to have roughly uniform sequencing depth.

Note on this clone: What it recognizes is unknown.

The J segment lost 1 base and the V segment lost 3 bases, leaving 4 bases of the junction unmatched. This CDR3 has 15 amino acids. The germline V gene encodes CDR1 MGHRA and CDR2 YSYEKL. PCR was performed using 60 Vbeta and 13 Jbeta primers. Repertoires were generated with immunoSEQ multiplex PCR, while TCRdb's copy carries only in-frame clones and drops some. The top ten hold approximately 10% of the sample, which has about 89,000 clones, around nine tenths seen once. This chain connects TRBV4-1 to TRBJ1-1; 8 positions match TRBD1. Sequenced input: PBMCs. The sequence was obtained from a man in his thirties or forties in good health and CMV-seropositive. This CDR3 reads CASSHRQGRNTEAFF. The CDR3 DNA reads TGCGCCAGCAGCCATAGACAGGGGAGGAACACTGAAGCTTTCTTT.